Included here is one T cell receptor beta chain sequence, with context. Its antigen is currently not known. No base quality information exists; no much larger clone differs at one position. The data belong to a study of T cell responses to AZD1222 COVID-19 vaccine (dated by TCRdb to about 2021). Looking at the study overall: AZD1222 recipients whose second dose came at about 4 weeks and those whose second dose came at about 12 weeks were combined into one group, since spike-specific TCR depth and breadth did not differ between the two schedules. TCR sequencing was performed for 230 to 250 trial participants, of whom around 200 were given two doses of AZD1222 and around 25 were given two doses of MenACWY control vaccine. Trial participants were enrolled by age into subgroups of 18-55, 56-69 and 70-plus years, and roughly 150, 30 and 60 TCR-sequenced participants, respectively, were included in these subgroups. The paper's findings and limits, for the study overall: Participants were mostly white British, with more females than males. The authors suggested clonal diversity may have been underestimated. Spike-specific TCR breadth and depth rose significantly after two AZD1222 doses compared with day 0 and with MenACWY recipients. The 56-69-year group was small, and its depth increase did not reach significance, likely because of low power. Conclusions about previously exposed vaccinees are limited, since just six or seven AZD1222 recipients were seropositive for SARS-CoV-2 at baseline. Because no day 14 peak-response samples were available, the repertoires could be characterized only after the peak T cell response. CD4 TCRs associated with the vaccine covered the entire spike protein, and the dominant responses were in regions 160-218 and 743-854. Reportedly, close to half of the unique spike-specific TCRs recognized epitopes lying outside the regions that are mutated in the B.1.351 and B.1.1.7 variants.

Taken with the paper, the label for time point translates to: baseline before first vaccination. Samples from vaccinated people were obtained from the UK trials COV001 and COV002, which included a single-blind randomized controlled phase 2/3 trial of AZD1222 (ChAdOx1 nCoV-19) in healthy adults. Trial participant PBMC samples were collected at day 0 and day 28 after the second dose for TCRbeta chain sequencing. The CDR3 regions of human TCRbeta chains were analyzed by immunosequencing. The original methods were these. Repertoire TCRs were checked for matches against a reference library of SARS-CoV-2-specific TCRs that had been generated using the MIRA antigen-specificity platform. Breadth meant the fraction of unique TCRs that were SARS-CoV-2-associated, whereas depth meant the fraction of total T cells that were SARS-CoV-2-associated. Each spike-specific TCR was assigned to its reactive spike region and to a CD4 or CD8 class using the MIRA data. Log10-transformed breadth and depth values were compared by one-way ANOVA with Sidak's multiple comparisons tests. In its TCRdb copy, this immuneACCESS table keeps in-frame sequences only and misses some clones. Where compared with another copy, unresolved V genes explain less than half of these, and the others have no known cause. V and J calls and clone size are as listed in that table; D and trimming were resolved from the DNA. The sample records around 130,000 clones, roughly nine tenths of which are singletons. The ten largest clones capture less than 6.5% of the sample.

Ends trimmed: V by 3 bases, J by 1 base; bases unmatched to a gene: 7. The CDR3 measures 16 amino acids from cysteine to phenylalanine. Only CDR3 DNA remains: 48 bases, in frame from the first base. In the germline V gene (reference sequence), CDR1 corresponds to MNHEY and CDR2 to SMNVEV. Sequencing was performed on peripheral blood, taken on day 0 of AZD1222 vaccination. Here the chain combines TRBV27 and TRBJ2-7; 9 middle bases align to TRBD2. The TCR was taken from an adult in good health. The encoded CDR3 is CASSFGPSGVSYEQYF. The DNA reads as follows: TGTGCCAGCAGTTTTGGCCCTAGCGGGGTTTCCTACGAGCAGTACTTC.